Listed below are T cell receptor beta chains from one sample, sequenced in a study of T cells in Graves' hyperthyroidism and ophthalmopathy. TCRdb reprocessed the multiplex PCR reads via MiXCR and lists one record per CDR3 protein. This table has 500,000 to 800,000 distinct CDR3 sequences, about 14% appearing once. Sequenced input: blood. These receptors all come from a woman aged 45-65 years with Graves' ophthalmopathy. Each CDR3 is given with its conserved first and last residue. A D gene is named only where the DNA matches it firmly. A clone size is listed for some rows: how often the clone was seen (once, few, many), or a class if it is expanded.

15	TRBD1	few	TRBV5-6	TRBJ2-7	TGTGCCAGCAGCTTGGCCCGGACAGGGGGCTACGAGCAGTACTTC	CASSLARTGGYEQYF
12	NA	NA	TRBV10-3	TRBJ2-2	TGTGCCATCAGTGATGGGCCCGGGGAGCTGTTTTTT	CAISDGPGELFF
15	TRBD2	many	TRBV12-3/TRBV12-4	TRBJ2-7	TGTGCCAGCAGTCCACTACCTAGCGGGAGGTACGAGCAGTACTTC	CASSPLPSGRYEQYF
15	NA	NA	TRBV9	TRBJ1-1	TGTGCCAGCAGCGTAGACCAGAGTTGGTTCACTGAAGCTTTCTTT	CASSVDQSWFTEAFF
15	TRBD2	NA	TRBV4-3	TRBJ2-5	TGCGCCATCAGCCCACTAGCGGGAGTAAGAGAGACCCAGTACTTC	CAISPLAGVRETQYF
18	TRBD2	many	TRBV9	TRBJ2-2	TGTGCCAGCAGCCCGGGACTAGCGGGAGTACAGAACACCGGGGAGCTGTTTTTT	CASSPGLAGVQNTGELFF
20	TRBD2	many	TRBV28	TRBJ2-1	TGTGCCAGCAGCCTGGGACTAGCGGGGTCCTCAACTATCTCCTACAATGAGCAGTTCTTC	CASSLGLAGSSTISYNEQFF
13	TRBD1	NA	TRBV20-1	TRBJ1-2	TGCAGTGCTCGTCAACAGGGGAACTATGGCTACACCTTC	CSARQQGNYGYTF
11	NA	few	TRBV7-2	TRBJ2-7	TGTGCCAGCAGTGGGGGGCCCGAGCAGTACTTC	CASSGGPEQYF
13	NA	many	TRBV20-1	TRBJ2-7	TGCAGTGCACGAACGGACACCGGCTACGAGCAGTACTTC	CSARTDTGYEQYF